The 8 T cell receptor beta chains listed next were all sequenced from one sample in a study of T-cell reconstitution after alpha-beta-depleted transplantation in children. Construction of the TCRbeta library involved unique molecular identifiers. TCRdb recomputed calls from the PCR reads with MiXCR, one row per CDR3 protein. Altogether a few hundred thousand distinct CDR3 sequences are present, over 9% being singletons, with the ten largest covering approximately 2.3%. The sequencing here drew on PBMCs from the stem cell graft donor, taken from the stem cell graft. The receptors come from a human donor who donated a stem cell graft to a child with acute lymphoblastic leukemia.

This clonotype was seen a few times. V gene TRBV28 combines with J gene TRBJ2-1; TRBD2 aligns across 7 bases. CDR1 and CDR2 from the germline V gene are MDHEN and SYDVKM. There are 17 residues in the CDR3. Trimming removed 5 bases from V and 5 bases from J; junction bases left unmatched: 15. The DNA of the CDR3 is TGTGCCAGCAGTCCCATCCTGTCCACTAGCGCAGACAATGAGCAGTTCTTC. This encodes CASSPILSTSADNEQFF.

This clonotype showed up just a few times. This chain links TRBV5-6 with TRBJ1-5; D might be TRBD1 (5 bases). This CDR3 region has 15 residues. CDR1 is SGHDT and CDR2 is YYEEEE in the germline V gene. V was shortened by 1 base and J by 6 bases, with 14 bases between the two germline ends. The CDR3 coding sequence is TGTGCCAGCAGCTTGTGGGGGAATTCCCCTCAGCCCCAGCATTTT. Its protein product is CASSLWGNSPQPQHF.

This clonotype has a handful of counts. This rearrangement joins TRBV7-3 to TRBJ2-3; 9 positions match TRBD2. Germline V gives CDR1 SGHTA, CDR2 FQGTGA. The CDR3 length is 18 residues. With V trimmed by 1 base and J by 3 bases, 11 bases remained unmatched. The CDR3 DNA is TGTGCCAGCAGCTTAATAGGTCAGGGGACTAGCCGGACAGATACGCAGTATTTT. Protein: CASSLIGQGTSRTDTQYF.

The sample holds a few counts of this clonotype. The CDR3 sequence: CASSHAQGLHRLGEQFF. The CDR3 DNA reads TGCGCCAGCAGCCATGCCCAGGGTCTCCACCGACTCGGTGAGCAGTTCTTC. The chain has TRBV4-1 and TRBJ2-1, with a possible D match to TRBD1 (5 bases). This CDR3 region has 17 residues. Germline CDR1 reads MGHRA; CDR2 reads YSYEKL. Trimming left V 3 bases short and J 9 bases short, with 24 bases between.

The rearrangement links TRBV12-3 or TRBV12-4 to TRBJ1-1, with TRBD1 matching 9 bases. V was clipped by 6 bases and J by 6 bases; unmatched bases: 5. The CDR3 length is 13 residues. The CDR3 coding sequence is TGTGCCAGCAGCCTACAGGGGGCCGCTGAAGCTTTCTTT. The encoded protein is CASSLQGAAEAFF.

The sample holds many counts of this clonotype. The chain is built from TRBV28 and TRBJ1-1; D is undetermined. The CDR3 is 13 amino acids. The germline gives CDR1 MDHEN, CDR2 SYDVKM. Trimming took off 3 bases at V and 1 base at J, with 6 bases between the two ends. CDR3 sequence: CASSFWGNTEAFF. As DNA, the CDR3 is TGTGCCAGCAGTTTCTGGGGGAACACTGAAGCTTTCTTT. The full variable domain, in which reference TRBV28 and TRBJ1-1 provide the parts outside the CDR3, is DVKVTQSSRYLVKRTGEKVFLECVQDMDHENMFWYRQDPGLGLRLIYFSYDVKMKEKGDIPEGYSVSREKKERFSLILESASTNQTSMYLCASSFWGNTEAFFGQGTRLTVV.

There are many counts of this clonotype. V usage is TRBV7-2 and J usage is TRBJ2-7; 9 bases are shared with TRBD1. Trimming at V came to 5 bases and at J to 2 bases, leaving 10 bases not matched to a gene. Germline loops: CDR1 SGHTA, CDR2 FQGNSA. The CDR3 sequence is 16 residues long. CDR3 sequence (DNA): TGTGCCAGCAGCCCGATGACAGGGGGAATTCCCTACGAGCAGTACTTC. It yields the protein CASSPMTGGIPYEQYF.

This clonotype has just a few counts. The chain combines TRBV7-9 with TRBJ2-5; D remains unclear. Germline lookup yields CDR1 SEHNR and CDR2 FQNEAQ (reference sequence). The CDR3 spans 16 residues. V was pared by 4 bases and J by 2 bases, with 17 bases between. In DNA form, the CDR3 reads TGTGCCAGCAGCTCCAGCCGAGGTGCGGCTCAAGAGACCCAGTACTTC. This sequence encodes CASSSSRGAAQETQYF. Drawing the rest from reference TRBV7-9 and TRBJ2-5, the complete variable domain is DTGVSQNPRHKITKRGQNVTFRCDPISEHNRLYWYRQTLGQGPEFLTYFQNEAQLEKSRLLSDRFSAERPKGSFSTLEIQRTEQGDSAMYLCASSSSRGAAQETQYFGPGTRLLVL.